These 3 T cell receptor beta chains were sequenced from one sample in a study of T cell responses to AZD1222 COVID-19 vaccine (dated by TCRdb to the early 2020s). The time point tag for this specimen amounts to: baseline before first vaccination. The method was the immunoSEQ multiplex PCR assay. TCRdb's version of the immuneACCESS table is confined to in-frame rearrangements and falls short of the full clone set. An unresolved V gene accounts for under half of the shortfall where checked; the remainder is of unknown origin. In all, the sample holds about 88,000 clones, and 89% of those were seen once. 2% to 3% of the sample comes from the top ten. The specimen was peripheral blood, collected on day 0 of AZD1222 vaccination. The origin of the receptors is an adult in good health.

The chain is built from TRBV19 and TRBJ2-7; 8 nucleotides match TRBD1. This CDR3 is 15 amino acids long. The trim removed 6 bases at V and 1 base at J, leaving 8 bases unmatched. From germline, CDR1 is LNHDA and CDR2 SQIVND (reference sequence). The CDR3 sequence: CASSHGQGGSYEQYF. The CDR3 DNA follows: TGTGCCAGTAGCCACGGACAGGGAGGATCCTACGAGCAGTACTTC.

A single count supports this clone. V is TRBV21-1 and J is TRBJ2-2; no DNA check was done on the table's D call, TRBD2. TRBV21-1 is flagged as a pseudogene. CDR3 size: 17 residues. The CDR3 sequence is CASSALTSGGDTGELFF. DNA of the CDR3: TGTGCCAGCAGCGCATTAACTAGCGGGGGGGACACCGGGGAGCTGTTTTTT.

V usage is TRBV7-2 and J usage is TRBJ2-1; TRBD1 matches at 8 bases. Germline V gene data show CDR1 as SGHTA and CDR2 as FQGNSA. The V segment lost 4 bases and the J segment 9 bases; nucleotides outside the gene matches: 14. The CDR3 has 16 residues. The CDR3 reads CASSSRYGQGGTEQFF. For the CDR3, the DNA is TGTGCCAGCAGCTCCAGGTACGGACAGGGAGGAACTGAGCAGTTCTTC.